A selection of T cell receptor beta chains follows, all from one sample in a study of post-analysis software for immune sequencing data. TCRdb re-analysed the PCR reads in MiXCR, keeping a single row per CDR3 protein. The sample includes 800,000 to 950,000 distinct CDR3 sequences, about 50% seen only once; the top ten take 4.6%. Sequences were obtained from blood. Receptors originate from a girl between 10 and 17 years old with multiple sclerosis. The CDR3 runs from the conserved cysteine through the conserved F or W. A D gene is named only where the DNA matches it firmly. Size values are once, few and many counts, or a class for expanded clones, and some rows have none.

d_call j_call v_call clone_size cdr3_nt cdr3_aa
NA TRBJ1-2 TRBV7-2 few TGTGCCAGCAGCTTAGCGGCTTTGGGGTTCAACTATGGCTACACCTTC CASSLAALGFNYGYTF
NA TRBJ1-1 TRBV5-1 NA TGCGCCAGCAGCTTCGGGACACCCAGGGACACTGAAGCTTTCTTT CASSFGTPRDTEAFF
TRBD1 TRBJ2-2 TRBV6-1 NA TGTGCCAGCTACCATATTGCCGGGACAGGAAACACCGGGGAGCTGTTTTTT CASYHIAGTGNTGELFF
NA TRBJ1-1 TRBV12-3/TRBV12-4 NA TGTGCCAGCAGTTCCCGGGGTAACCCTGAAGCTTTCTTT CASSSRGNPEAFF
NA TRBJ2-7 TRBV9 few TGTGCCAGCAGCGGAAGACAGCTACCCTACGAGCAGTACTTC CASSGRQLPYEQYF
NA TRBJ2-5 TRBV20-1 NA TGCAGTGCTAGAGATCATTCAGGGAAGGAGACCCAGTACTTC CSARDHSGKETQYF
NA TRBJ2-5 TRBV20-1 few TGCAGTGCGACCGACGGCGGAATTCCTCGAGGGCAGTACTTC CSATDGGIPRGQYF
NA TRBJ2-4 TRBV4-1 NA TGCGCCAGCAGCCAGCCTTTTGTAGCGCAAAAAAACATTCAGTACTTC CASSQPFVAQKNIQYF
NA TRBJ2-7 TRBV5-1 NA TGCGCCAGCAGCTTGAACGGGGTTCCGTACTTC CASSLNGVPYF
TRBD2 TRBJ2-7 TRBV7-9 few TGTGCCAGCAGCATAAGACTAGCGGGAGGTAGATCCTACGAGCAGTACTTC CASSIRLAGGRSYEQYF
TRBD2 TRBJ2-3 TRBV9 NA TGTGCCAGCAGCGCTAGCGGGAGGGACGCAGATACGCAGTATTTT CASSASGRDADTQYF
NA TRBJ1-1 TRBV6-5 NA TGTGCCAGCAGGGGCAGGGGAAAGAACACTGAAGCTTTCTTT CASRGRGKNTEAFF
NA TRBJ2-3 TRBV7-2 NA TGTGCCAGCAGCAAGGGAGAACCAGATACGCAGTATTTT CASSKGEPDTQYF
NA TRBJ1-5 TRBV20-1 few TGCAGTGCCCTCGCCAGGGTCGAAGGGTATAGCAATCAGCCCCAGCATTTT CSALARVEGYSNQPQHF
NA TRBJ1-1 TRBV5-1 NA TGCGCCAGCAGCTTGGATTCCAGAATGAACACTGAAGCTTTCTTT CASSLDSRMNTEAFF
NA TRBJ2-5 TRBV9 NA TGTGCCAGCAGCGTAGAACCGCGAGAGACCCAGTACTTC CASSVEPRETQYF
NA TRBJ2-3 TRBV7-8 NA TGTGCCAGCAGCTTCGGGGGGCCCGCCACCACAGATACGCAGTATTTT CASSFGGPATTDTQYF
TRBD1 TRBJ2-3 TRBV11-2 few TGTGCCAGCAGCCGCGGGACAGGGGAAGGCACAGATACGCAGTATTTT CASSRGTGEGTDTQYF
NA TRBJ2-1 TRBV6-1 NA TGTGCCAGCATTTCCTACAATGAGCAGTTCTTC CASISYNEQFF
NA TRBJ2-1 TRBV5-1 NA TGCGCCAGCAGCCGGCTGCCCCAGGATGAGCAGTTCTTC CASSRLPQDEQFF
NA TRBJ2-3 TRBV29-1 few TGCAGCGTAGCGCTCGGGAGTCCAGATACGCAGTATTTT CSVALGSPDTQYF
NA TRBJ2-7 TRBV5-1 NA TGCGCCAGCAGTGATCACAGGCCCCCATACGAGCAGTACTTC CASSDHRPPYEQYF
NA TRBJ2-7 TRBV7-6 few NA CASSSYTFGTQHYEQYF
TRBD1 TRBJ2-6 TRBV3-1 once TGTGCCAGCAGCCTAAGGACAGGTTACTCTGGGGCCAACGTCCTGACTTTC CASSLRTGYSGANVLTF
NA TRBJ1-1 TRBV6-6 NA TGTGCCAGCAGTTCACCAACCGGATGGACTGAAGCTTTCTTT CASSSPTGWTEAFF
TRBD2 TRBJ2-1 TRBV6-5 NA TGTGCCAGCAGAGCGGGACTACTTGTTGGGCAGTTCTTC CASRAGLLVGQFF
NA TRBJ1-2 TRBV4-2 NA TGTGCCAGCAGCCAAGCCCCGGACGGACACTATGGCTACACCTTC CASSQAPDGHYGYTF
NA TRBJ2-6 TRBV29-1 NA TGCAGCGTTGGGACAACTGGGGCCAACGTCCTGACTTTC CSVGTTGANVLTF
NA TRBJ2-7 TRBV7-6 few TGTGCCAGCAGCCAAGCGTCGGGGCCTTACGAGCAGTACTTC CASSQASGPYEQYF
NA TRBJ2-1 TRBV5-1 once TGCGCCAGCAGCTTGGGTATTAGCGGCGCACCTTACAATGAGCAGTTCTTC CASSLGISGAPYNEQFF
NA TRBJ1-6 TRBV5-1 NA TGCGCCAGCACCATGAGGGGGGGCGATTCACCCCTCCACTTT CASTMRGGDSPLHF
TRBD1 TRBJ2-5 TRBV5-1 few TGCGCCAGCAGCTTGGTTGTGACAGGGGACGAGACCCAGTACTTC CASSLVVTGDETQYF
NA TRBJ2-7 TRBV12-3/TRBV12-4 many TGTGCCAGCAGTCTCCCGAGGGGGAAGGTCAACGAGCAGTACTTC CASSLPRGKVNEQYF
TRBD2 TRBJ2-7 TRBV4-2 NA TGTGCCAGCAGCCAAGAAGGGACTAGCGGGAACACCTACGAGCAGTACTTC CASSQEGTSGNTYEQYF
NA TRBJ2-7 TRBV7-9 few TGTGCCAGCAGCTTAGTTGTCAGTACCTCCTACGAGCAGTACTTC CASSLVVSTSYEQYF